Presented here are 15 T cell receptor beta chains from one specimen sequenced in a study of cytotoxic CD8 clonotypes in ibrutinib-treated CLL. Assay: immunoSEQ multiplex PCR; the TCRdb copy retains only in-frame clones and omits some. The sample carries about 120,000 clones, 45% to 65% recorded once. This sample comprised PBMCs, obtained after 24 months of ibrutinib treatment. The receptor set was obtained from a human donor with chronic lymphocytic leukemia.

Note on this clone: Additional DNA sequences in this sample encode the identical CDR3. The chain combines TRBV7-2 with TRBJ2-7; 9 bases map to TRBD1. Germline-derived CDR1 and CDR2 are SGHTA and FQGNSA. The CDR3 consists of 14 residues. V gave up 5 bases and J gave up 2 bases; unmatched junction bases: 4. The CDR3 DNA reads as TGTGCCAGCAGCCCGACAGGGGGTCCCTACGAGCAGTACTTC. It is translated as CASSPTGGPYEQYF.

The J gene is TRBJ2-7, the V gene TRBV7-8, with 10 bases lining up with TRBD1. The germline gives CDR1 SGHVS, CDR2 FQNEAQ. This CDR3 is built from 14 residues. Unmatched junction bases numbered 3, after V lost 5 bases and J lost 2 bases. CDR3 amino acids: CASSPGTGAYEQYF. In nucleotides, the CDR3 is TGTGCCAGCAGCCCCGGGACAGGGGCCTACGAGCAGTACTTC. The full variable domain, rest sourced from reference TRBV7-8 and TRBJ2-7, is GAGVSQSPRYKVAKRGQDVALRCDPISGHVSLFWYQQALGQGPEFLTYFQNEAQLDKSGLPSDRFFAERPEGSVSTLKIQRTQQEDSAVYLCASSPGTGAYEQYFGPGTRLTVT.

V usage is TRBV5-4 and J usage is TRBJ1-1; D is undetermined. This CDR3 spans 14 amino acids. CDR1 and CDR2 from the germline V gene are SGHNT and YYREEE (reference sequence). Trimming shortened V by 6 bases and J by 0 bases, and 12 bases separated the two germline ends. The CDR3 bases are TGTGCCAGCAACCCGGGTGGGGTGAACACTGAAGCTTTCTTT. Its translation: CASNPGGVNTEAFF.

Points on this clone: The same CDR3 is also encoded by other DNA sequences in this sample. This rearrangement joins TRBV19 to TRBJ2-7; 9 nucleotides align to TRBD1. The germline CDR1 and CDR2 sequences are LNHDA and SQIVND (reference sequence). V lost 5 bases and J lost 4; bases outside the gene matches: 0. The CDR3 totals 12 residues. The CDR3 protein is CASSDRGYEQYF. For the CDR3, the DNA is TGTGCCAGTAGTGACAGGGGGTACGAGCAGTACTTC.

The chain uses TRBV7-2 and TRBJ2-2; D is unclear. Germline V gives CDR1 SGHTA, CDR2 FQGNSA. V was clipped by 3 bases and J by 7 bases, with 6 bases between them. The length of the CDR3 is 12 residues. The CDR3 bases are TGTGCCAGCAGCTTTCTAGGCGGGGAGCTGTTTTTT. It encodes CASSFLGGELFF.

This chain links TRBV6-5 with TRBJ1-3; 9 nucleotides line up with TRBD1. V shed 6 bases, J shed 2 bases, and the junction held 2 bases outside the gene matches. The germline CDR1 and CDR2 sequences are MNHEY and SVGAGI. The CDR3 is made up of 14 amino acids. This CDR3 reads CASRGQGPGNTIYF. CDR3 nucleotides: TGTGCCAGCAGGGGACAGGGCCCTGGAAACACCATATATTTT.

The chain recombines TRBV5-4 with TRBJ1-2; D gene ambiguous. The germline V and J ends were trimmed by 4 bases and 0 bases, with 13 bases remaining between them. The CDR3 contains 15 residues. CDR1 and CDR2 (germline): SGHNT, YYREEE (reference sequence). The CDR3 region is CASSDAKNSNYGYTF. CDR3 sequence (DNA): TGTGCCAGCAGCGACGCAAAGAACTCTAACTATGGCTACACCTTC.

The genes are TRBV5-1 and TRBJ1-1; D gene ambiguous. Trimming pared 1 base from V and 4 bases from J, leaving 5 bases between. This CDR3 is built from 12 residues. Germline values: CDR1 SGHRS, CDR2 YFSETQ. The CDR3 sequence is CASSLRATEAFF. CDR3 nucleotide sequence: TGCGCCAGCAGCTTGAGAGCCACTGAAGCTTTCTTT.

This chain links TRBV27 with TRBJ2-1; D might be TRBD1 (6 bases). Trimming removed 5 bases at V and 1 base at J, with 12 bases between. CDR1 and CDR2 (germline): MNHEY, SMNVEV (reference sequence). The CDR3 spans 15 residues. The CDR3 loop reads CASSRTETSYNEQFF. CDR3 DNA: TGTGCCAGCAGTCGGACAGAGACTTCCTACAATGAGCAGTTCTTC.

This chain uses TRBV29-1 with TRBJ2-3; 7 bases map to TRBD2. The CDR3 length is 15 residues. V trimming: 4 bases; J trimming: 1 base; junction bases outside the gene matches: 8. Germline-derived CDR1 and CDR2 are SQVTM and ANQGSEA. The DNA of the CDR3 is TGCAGCGTTGTTCTTTATCGGGGGGGCACAGATACGCAGTATTTT. Its translation is CSVVLYRGGTDTQYF.

The rearrangement links TRBV9 to TRBJ2-2, with D tentatively TRBD1 (6 bases). Per the germline V gene, CDR1 is SGDLS and CDR2 is YYNGEE. Trimming pared 3 bases from V and 4 bases from J, leaving 13 bases between. There are 15 residues in the CDR3. In DNA form, the CDR3 reads TGTGCCAGCAGCGCAACAGGGAGAAGCACCGGGGAGCTGTTTTTT. Its protein is CASSATGRSTGELFF.

This clone was found once. This sequence joins TRBV6-6 and TRBJ2-7, with D uncertain. CDR1 is MNHNY and CDR2 is SVGAGI in the germline V gene (reference sequence). The CDR3 has 15 amino acids. The V and J ends lost 2 bases and 2 bases respectively, with 13 bases between them. CDR3 sequence reads: CASSYTDMVPYEQYF. In DNA form, the CDR3 reads TGTGCCAGCAGTTACACCGACATGGTGCCCTACGAGCAGTACTTC.

The rearrangement links TRBV28 to TRBJ2-5; perhaps TRBD2 as D (7 bases). V lost 4 bases, J lost 5 bases, and 11 bases lay in between. CDR3 length: 13 amino acids. Germline V gene data show CDR1 as MDHEN and CDR2 as SYDVKM. CDR3: CASSWGGRETQYF. CDR3 in DNA: TGTGCCAGCAGTTGGGGGGGGCGGGAGACCCAGTACTTC.

This clone was detected only once. The chain is built from TRBV30 and TRBJ1-1, with TRBD1 identical over 7 bases. The CDR3 runs to 16 residues. Trimming at V came to 5 bases and at J to 1 base, leaving 13 bases not matched to a gene. Per germline, CDR1 GTSNPN and CDR2 SVGIG (reference sequence). The CDR3 DNA is TGTGCCTGGTCCATAGACAGGGTAAAGGGGAACACTGAAGCTTTCTTT. Its protein is CAWSIDRVKGNTEAFF.

This chain links TRBV25-1 with TRBJ1-5, with 7 bases that match TRBD1. V gave up 6 bases and J gave up 2 bases; unmatched junction bases: 13. The CDR3 totals 17 residues. Looked up from germline, CDR1 is MGHDK and CDR2 is SYGVNS. This CDR3 is CASRRGLTGRRNQPQHF. CDR3 DNA sequence: TGTGCCAGCAGACGGGGATTGACAGGGAGGCGCAATCAGCCCCAGCATTTT.